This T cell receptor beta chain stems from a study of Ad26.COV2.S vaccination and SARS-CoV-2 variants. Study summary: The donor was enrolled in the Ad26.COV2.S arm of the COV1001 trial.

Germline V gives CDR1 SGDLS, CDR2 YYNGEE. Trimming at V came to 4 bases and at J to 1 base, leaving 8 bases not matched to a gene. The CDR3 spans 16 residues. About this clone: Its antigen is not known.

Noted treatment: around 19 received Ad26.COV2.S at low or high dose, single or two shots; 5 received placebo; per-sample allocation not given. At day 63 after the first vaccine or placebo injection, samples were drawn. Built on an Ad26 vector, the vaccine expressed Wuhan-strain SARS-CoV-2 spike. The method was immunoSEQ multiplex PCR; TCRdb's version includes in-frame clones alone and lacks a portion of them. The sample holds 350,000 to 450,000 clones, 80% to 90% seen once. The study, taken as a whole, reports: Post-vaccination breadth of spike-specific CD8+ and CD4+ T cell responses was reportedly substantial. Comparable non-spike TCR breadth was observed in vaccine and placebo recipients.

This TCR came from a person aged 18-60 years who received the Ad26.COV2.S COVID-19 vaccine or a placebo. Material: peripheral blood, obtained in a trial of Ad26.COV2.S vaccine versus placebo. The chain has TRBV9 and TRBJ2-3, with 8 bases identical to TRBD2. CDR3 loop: CASSIQAGARTDTQYF. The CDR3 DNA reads TGTGCCAGCAGCATCCAAGCGGGGGCGCGCACAGATACGCAGTATTTT.